These 6 T cell receptor beta chains originate from one sample sequenced in a study of CD8 T cells in Susac syndrome. The RNA, about 0.45 to 1 ug, was put through reverse transcription using random hexamers. TCRdb independently ran MiXCR on the immunoSEQ multiplex PCR reads; one entry per CDR3 protein. The sample consists of around 220,000 distinct CDR3 sequences, approximately 90% of them appearing once. Sequencing used CD8+ T cells from PBMCs. The receptors were sampled from a human donor with multiple sclerosis.

The chain is built from TRBV4-1 and TRBJ2-7, with D perhaps TRBD2 (6 bases). V shed 0 bases and J shed 6 bases, with 15 bases lying between them. The CDR3 runs 15 residues. In germline, CDR1 is MGHRA, CDR2 YSYEKL. In nucleotides, the CDR3 is TGCGCCAGCAGCCAAGAACGGCTAGCGCCAACCGAGCAGTACTTC. Translation: CASSQERLAPTEQYF.

This chain joins TRBV9 and TRBJ2-6; D unresolved. From germline, CDR1 is SGDLS and CDR2 YYNGEE. CDR3 length: 17 amino acids. The V gene lost 0 bases and the J gene lost 2 bases, with 12 bases spanning the gap. The CDR3 protein is CASSVVGFGAGANVLTF. The CDR3 bases are TGTGCCAGCAGCGTAGTGGGGTTTGGGGCTGGGGCCAACGTCCTGACTTTC.

V is TRBV27 and J is TRBJ1-2; D is possibly TRBD1 (5 bases). CDR1 is MNHEY and CDR2 is SMNVEV in the germline V gene (reference sequence). Trimming took off 9 bases at V and 4 bases at J, with 15 bases between the two ends. CDR3 length: 13 residues. The CDR3 loop reads CASSPGTGYGYTF. DNA for the CDR3: TGTGCCAGTAGTCCCGGGACGGGCTATGGCTACACCTTC.

This chain links TRBV13 with TRBJ2-7, with TRBD2 identical over 8 bases. Per the germline V gene, CDR1 is PRHDT and CDR2 is FYEKMQ (reference sequence). The CDR3 runs 15 residues. V was pared by 0 bases and J by 3 bases, with 4 bases of the junction left unmatched. The CDR3 reads CASSLGGTRFYEQYF. The CDR3 region has the DNA TGTGCCAGCAGCTTAGGGGGGACTAGATTCTACGAGCAGTACTTC.

The chain is built from TRBV25-1 and TRBJ2-1, with 9 bases aligning to TRBD2. The CDR3 runs to 15 residues. From germline, CDR1 is MGHDK and CDR2 SYGVNS. Trimming at V came to 2 bases and at J to 5 bases, leaving 4 bases not matched to a gene. The CDR3 DNA is TGTGCCAGCAGTGAAAGCGGGAGGCTCGACAATGAGCAGTTCTTC. Its translation: CASSESGRLDNEQFF.

V and J are TRBV5-6 and TRBJ1-1; D uncertain. The CDR3 has 13 amino acids. CDR1 is SGHDT and CDR2 is YYEEEE in the germline V gene. V gave up 2 bases and J gave up 1 base, with 6 bases separating them. The CDR3 DNA is TGTGCCAGCAGCTTATTCGGGAACACTGAAGCTTTCTTT. Protein sequence: CASSLFGNTEAFF.